This TCR beta chain was identified in a study of blood T cell repertoires in COVID-19. Looking at the study overall: Samples representing acute and convalescent COVID-19 were sourced from the United States, Italy and Spain.

Method: immunoSEQ multiplex PCR; TCRdb's copy keeps in-frame clones and lacks some. The sample holds about 150,000 clones; around 85% are singletons and the top ten take 2% to 3%. The TCR sequence derives from a woman aged 65 to 85 with acute or convalescent COVID-19. The sample taken for sequencing was peripheral blood.

CDR3 DNA: TGCGCCAGCAGCTTCGGCCAGGGGACACCCTATGGCTACACCTTC. It specifies CASSFGQGTPYGYTF. The rearrangement links TRBV5-1 to TRBJ1-2, with a possible D match to TRBD1 (6 bases). The CDR3 sequence is 15 residues long. The V and J ends lost 2 bases and 4 bases respectively, with 15 bases between them. Germline V CDR1 and CDR2: SGHRS, YFSETQ.